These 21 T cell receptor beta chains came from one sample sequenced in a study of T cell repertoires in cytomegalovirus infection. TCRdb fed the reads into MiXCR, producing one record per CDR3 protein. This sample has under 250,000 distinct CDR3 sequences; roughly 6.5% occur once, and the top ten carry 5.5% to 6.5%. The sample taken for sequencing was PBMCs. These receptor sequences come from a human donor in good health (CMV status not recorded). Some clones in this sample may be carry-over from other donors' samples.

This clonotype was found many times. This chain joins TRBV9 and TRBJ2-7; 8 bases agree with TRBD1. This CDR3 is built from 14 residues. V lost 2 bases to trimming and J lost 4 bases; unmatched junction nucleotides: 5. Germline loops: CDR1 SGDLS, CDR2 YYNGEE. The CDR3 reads CASSVGQGNYEQYF. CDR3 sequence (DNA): TGTGCCAGCAGCGTCGGACAGGGTAATTACGAGCAGTACTTC.

The chain's CDR3 is CASSAGGPINSPLHF. CDR3 DNA sequence: TGTGCCAGTAGTGCCGGAGGCCCTATAAATTCACCCCTCCACTTT. V usage is TRBV19 and J usage is TRBJ1-6, with D hard to call. Germline CDR1 reads LNHDA; CDR2 reads SQIVND (reference sequence). CDR3 length equals 15 residues. Between the trimmed V and J ends, which lost 5 bases and 7 bases, there was a span of 15 bases.

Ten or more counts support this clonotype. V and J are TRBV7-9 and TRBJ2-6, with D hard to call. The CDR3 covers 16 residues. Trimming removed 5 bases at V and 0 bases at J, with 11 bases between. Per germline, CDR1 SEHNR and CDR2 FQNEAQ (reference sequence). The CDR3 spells CASSPGRFSGANVLTF. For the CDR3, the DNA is TGTGCCAGCAGCCCAGGTCGGTTCTCTGGGGCCAACGTCCTGACTTTC.

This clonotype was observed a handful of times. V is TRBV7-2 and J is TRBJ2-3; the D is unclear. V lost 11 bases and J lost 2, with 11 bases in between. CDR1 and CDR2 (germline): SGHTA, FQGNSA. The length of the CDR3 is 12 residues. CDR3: CAGGESTDTQYF. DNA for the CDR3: TGTGCCGGTGGGGAATCCACAGATACGCAGTATTTT.

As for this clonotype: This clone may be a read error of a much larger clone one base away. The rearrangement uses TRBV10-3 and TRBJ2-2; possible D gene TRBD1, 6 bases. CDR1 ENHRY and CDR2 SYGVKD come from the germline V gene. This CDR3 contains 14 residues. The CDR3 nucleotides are TGTGCCATCAGCCAAGACAGGAACACCGGGGAGCTGTTGTTT. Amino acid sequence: CAISQDRNTGELLF.

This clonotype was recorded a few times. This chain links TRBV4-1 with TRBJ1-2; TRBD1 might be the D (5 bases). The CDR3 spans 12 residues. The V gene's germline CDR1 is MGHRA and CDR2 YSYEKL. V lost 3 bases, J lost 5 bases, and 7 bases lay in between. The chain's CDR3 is CASSHGGYGYTF. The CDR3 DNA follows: TGCGCCAGCAGCCACGGGGGGTATGGCTACACCTTC.

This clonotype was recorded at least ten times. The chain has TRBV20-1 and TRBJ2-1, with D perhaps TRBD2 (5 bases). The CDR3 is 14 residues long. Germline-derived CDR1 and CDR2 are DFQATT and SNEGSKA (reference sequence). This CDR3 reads CILSPGRGFNEQFF. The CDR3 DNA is TGCATCTTAAGTCCGGGAAGAGGGTTCAATGAGCAGTTCTTC.

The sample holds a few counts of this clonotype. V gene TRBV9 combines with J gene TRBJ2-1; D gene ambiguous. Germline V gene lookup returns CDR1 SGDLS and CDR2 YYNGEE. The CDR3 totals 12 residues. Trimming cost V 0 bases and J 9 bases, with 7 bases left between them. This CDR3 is CASSVGGSEQFF. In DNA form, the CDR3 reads TGTGCCAGCAGCGTAGGAGGATCTGAGCAGTTCTTC.

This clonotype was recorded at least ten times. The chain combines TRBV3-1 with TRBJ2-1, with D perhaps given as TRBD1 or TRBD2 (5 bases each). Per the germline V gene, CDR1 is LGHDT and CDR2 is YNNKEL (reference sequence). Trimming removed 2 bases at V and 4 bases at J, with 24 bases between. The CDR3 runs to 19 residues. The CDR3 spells CASSQTLKAGTDGYNEQFF. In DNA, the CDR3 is TGTGCCAGCAGCCAAACACTAAAAGCCGGGACCGACGGATACAATGAGCAGTTCTTC.

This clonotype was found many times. The CDR3 bases are TGTGCCAGCAGCCCGGGACTTCCCCCCGGGGAGCTGTTTTTT. Translation gives CASSPGLPPGELFF. The chain is built from TRBV12-3 or TRBV12-4 and TRBJ2-2; D might be TRBD2 (6 bases). The CDR3 covers 14 residues. Trimming left V 6 bases short and J 6 bases short, with 14 bases between.

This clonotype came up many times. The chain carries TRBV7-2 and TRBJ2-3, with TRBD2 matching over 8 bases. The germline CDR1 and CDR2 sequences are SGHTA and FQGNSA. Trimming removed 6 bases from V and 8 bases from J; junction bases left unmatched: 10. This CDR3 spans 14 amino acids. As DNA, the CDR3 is TGTGCCAGCAGGATAACTATCGGGGGGGGTACGCAGTATTTT. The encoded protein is CASRITIGGGTQYF. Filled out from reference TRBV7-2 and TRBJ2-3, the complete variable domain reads GAGVSQSPSNKVTEKGKDVELRCDPISGHTALYWYRQSLGQGLEFLIYFQGNSAPDKSGLPSDRFSAERTGGSVSTLTIQRTQQEDSAVYLCASRITIGGGTQYFGPGTRLTVL.

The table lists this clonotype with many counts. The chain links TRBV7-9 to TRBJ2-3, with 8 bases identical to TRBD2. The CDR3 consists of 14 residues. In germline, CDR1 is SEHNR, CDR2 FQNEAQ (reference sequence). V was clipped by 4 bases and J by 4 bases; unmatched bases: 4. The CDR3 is CASSSGLGADTQYF. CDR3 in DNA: TGTGCCAGCAGCTCGGGACTAGGGGCAGATACGCAGTATTTT.

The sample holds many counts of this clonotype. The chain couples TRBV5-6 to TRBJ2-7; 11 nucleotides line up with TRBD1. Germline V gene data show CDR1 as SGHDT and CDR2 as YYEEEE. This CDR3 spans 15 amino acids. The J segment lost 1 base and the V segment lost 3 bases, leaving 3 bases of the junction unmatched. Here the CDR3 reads CASSWGQGDSYEQYF. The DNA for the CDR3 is TGTGCCAGCAGCTGGGGACAGGGGGATTCCTACGAGCAGTACTTC.

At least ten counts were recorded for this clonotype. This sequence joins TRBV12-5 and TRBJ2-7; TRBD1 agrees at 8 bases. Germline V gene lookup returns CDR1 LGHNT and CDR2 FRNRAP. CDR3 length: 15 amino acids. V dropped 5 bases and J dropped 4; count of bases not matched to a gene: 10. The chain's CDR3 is CASGMNWDRRYEQYF. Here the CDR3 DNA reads TGTGCTAGTGGTATGAACTGGGACAGGAGGTACGAGCAGTACTTC.

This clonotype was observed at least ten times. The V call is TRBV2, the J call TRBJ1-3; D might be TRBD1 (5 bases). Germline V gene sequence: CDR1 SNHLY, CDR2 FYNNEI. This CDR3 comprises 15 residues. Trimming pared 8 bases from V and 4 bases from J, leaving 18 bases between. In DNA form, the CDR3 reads TGTGCCAGCTCTTACCAGGGCGTTGGAGGAAACACCATATATTTT. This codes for CASSYQGVGGNTIYF.

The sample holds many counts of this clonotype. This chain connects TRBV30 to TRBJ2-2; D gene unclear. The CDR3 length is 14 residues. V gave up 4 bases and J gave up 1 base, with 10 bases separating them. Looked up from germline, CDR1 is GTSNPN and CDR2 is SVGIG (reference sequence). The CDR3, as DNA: TGTGCCTGGACCTCGAAGGAGAACACCGGGGAGCTGTTTTTT. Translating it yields CAWTSKENTGELFF.

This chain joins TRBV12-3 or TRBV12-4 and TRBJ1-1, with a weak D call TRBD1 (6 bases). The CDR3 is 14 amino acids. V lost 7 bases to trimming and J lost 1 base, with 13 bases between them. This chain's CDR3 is CASTDDRPNTEAFF. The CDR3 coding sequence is TGTGCCAGCACCGATGACAGGCCGAACACTGAAGCTTTCTTT.

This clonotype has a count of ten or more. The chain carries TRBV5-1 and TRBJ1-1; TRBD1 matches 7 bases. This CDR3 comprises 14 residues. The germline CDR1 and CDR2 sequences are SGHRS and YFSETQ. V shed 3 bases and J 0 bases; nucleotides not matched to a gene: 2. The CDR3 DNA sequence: TGCGCCAGCAGCTCCGGACAGGTGAACACTGAAGCTTTCTTT. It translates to CASSSGQVNTEAFF.

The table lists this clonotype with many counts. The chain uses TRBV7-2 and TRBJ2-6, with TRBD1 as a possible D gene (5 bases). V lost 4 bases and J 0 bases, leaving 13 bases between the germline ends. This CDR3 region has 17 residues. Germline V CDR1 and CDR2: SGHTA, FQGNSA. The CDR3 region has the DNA TGTGCCAGCAGCTCCAGGGCACACAGCTCTGGGGCCAACGTCCTGACTTTC. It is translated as CASSSRAHSSGANVLTF.

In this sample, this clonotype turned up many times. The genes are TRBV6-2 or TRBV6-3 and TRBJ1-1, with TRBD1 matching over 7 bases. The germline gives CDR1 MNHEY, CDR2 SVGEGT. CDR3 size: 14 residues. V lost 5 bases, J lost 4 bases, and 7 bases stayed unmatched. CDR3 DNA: TGTGCCAGCAGTGAACAGGGGACGACCACTGAAGCTTTCTTT. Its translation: CASSEQGTTTEAFF.

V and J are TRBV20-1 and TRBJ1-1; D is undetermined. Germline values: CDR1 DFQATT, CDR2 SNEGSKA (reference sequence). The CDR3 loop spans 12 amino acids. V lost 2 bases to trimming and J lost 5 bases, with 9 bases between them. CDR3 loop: CSARPQHTEAFF. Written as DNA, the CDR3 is TGCAGTGCTAGACCACAGCATACTGAAGCTTTCTTT.